This T cell receptor (beta chain) was recovered during a study of T-cell reconstitution after alpha-beta-depleted transplantation in children. Broader study findings: When one year had passed after transplant, most T-cell counts and diversity came from newly produced T cells. The origin of high day-60 TCRbeta diversity in some patients lay in surviving recipient T cells and thymic progenitors. Reportedly, alpha-beta T cells present about two months post-transplant originated from several hundred expanded clones of graft origin.

Germline V lookup: CDR1 MNHNY, CDR2 SVGAGI (reference sequence). With V trimmed by 8 bases and J by 0 bases, 3 bases remained unmatched. The CDR3 length is 13 residues. Unique molecular identifiers were used in preparing the TCRbeta library. A single record per CDR3 protein comes from TCRdb applying MiXCR to the PCR reads. The profile shows hundreds of thousands of distinct CDR3 sequences, 16% of them singletons. This clonotype showed up just a few times. The antigen remains undetermined. The clonotype comes from a male patient aged 2 to 9 who had a stem cell transplant for acute lymphoblastic leukemia, so the T cells may come from the graft donor. Sequenced here: PBMCs, mostly from graft donor cells, sampled 360 days after TCRalphabeta/CD19-depleted stem cell transplant. The rearrangement joins TRBV6-6 to TRBJ1-1; 7 bases are shared with TRBD1. In DNA, the CDR3 is TGTGCCAGCGGGGACAGTATGAACACTGAAGCTTTCTTT. Amino acid sequence: CASGDSMNTEAFF.